Below are 19 T cell receptor beta chains sequenced from a single sample in a study of T-cell memory formation after mild COVID-19. TCRdb itself ran the 5' RACE reads through MiXCR, one entry per CDR3 protein. This table has just under 550,000 distinct CDR3 sequences, around 20% appearing once. Material for sequencing was PBMCs or a T cell subset sorted from them (not recorded which). The receptors come from an adult woman who had mild COVID-19 (a few samples of this study predate the infection). Cell type and time point are not known.

Regarding this clonotype: Sequence at one end of the junction differs from germline and may be a read error. CDR3 nucleotides: TGTGCCAGCAGTCCCACTAGCGGGAGGTCGCTCTTC. It is translated as CASSPTSGRSLF. The chain uses TRBV12-3 or TRBV12-4 and TRBJ2-1, with 12 positions matching TRBD2. The CDR3 is 12 residues long.

The chain joins TRBV5-1 to TRBJ1-5; D gene uncertain. V lost 5 bases and J lost 7, with 13 bases in between. Per the germline V gene, CDR1 is SGHRS and CDR2 is YFSETQ. CDR3 size: 13 residues. The CDR3 loop is CASSSAPGQPQHF. CDR3 DNA sequence: TGCGCCAGCAGTTCTGCGCCGGGCCAGCCCCAGCATTTT. Full variable domain (rest looked up from reference TRBV5-1 and TRBJ1-5): KAGVTQTPRYLIKTRGQQVTLSCSPISGHRSVSWYQQTPGQGLQFLFEYFSETQRNKGNFPGRFSGRQFSNSRSEMNVSTLELGDSALYLCASSSAPGQPQHFGDGTRLSIL.

As to this clonotype: The junction departs from the called germline gene at one end, perhaps through a read error. The V call is TRBV28, the J call TRBJ2-7, with TRBD2 identical over 12 bases. This CDR3 comprises 13 residues. Germline CDR1 is MDHEN and CDR2 is SYDVKM. The CDR3 bases are TGTGCCAGCAGTACAAGCGGCGGACTAGCGGGAAACTTC. Its protein is CASSTSGGLAGNF.

This clonotype has just a few counts. The J gene is TRBJ2-5, the V gene TRBV7-2; D remains ambiguous. The CDR3 contains 11 residues. Germline CDR1 SGHTA, CDR2 FQGNSA. Deletions cut 5 bases from V and 7 bases from J, with 8 bases between. DNA of the CDR3: TGTACCAGCAGCCCCGGGTGGACCCAGTACTTC. Residues: CTSSPGWTQYF.

The chain employs TRBV11-2 and TRBJ2-6, with 7 nucleotides matching TRBD1. V lost 6 bases to trimming and J lost 4 bases; unmatched junction nucleotides: 12. Germline V gene sequence: CDR1 SGHAT, CDR2 FQNNGV. The CDR3 is 17 amino acids. The chain's CDR3 is CASRSHLTGEGANVLTF. The DNA of the CDR3 is TGTGCCAGCAGGTCCCATCTAACAGGGGAAGGGGCCAACGTCCTGACTTTC.

The sample holds a few counts of this clonotype. The chain has TRBV7-3 and TRBJ2-5; D remains unclear. The CDR3 is 13 residues long. The V and J ends lost 11 bases and 0 bases respectively, with 13 bases between them. Germline V CDR1 and CDR2: SGHTA, FQGTGA. Here the CDR3 DNA reads TGTGCCTCCGGAAAGGCGTACCAAGAGACCCAGTACTTC. Translated, it gives CASGKAYQETQYF.

This sequence joins TRBV4-1 and TRBJ2-3; tentatively, D is TRBD1 (6 bases). Germline CDR1 MGHRA, CDR2 YSYEKL. V lost 4 bases and J 5 bases, leaving 10 bases between the germline ends. This CDR3 has 13 residues. This CDR3 reads CASSPGQIDTQYF. CDR3 DNA sequence: TGCGCCAGCAGCCCCGGACAGATAGATACGCAGTATTTT.

This clonotype was counted only a few times. The CDR3 reads CASSYHRATDGYTF. Here the CDR3 DNA reads TGTGCCAGCAGTTACCACAGGGCAACGGATGGCTACACCTTC. The rearrangement uses TRBV6-2 or TRBV6-3 and TRBJ1-2; TRBD1 is a possible D gene (6 bases). This CDR3 spans 14 amino acids. V was pared by 2 bases and J by 6 bases, with 13 bases between. From germline, CDR1 is MNHEY and CDR2 SVGEGT.

The chain joins TRBV5-4 to TRBJ1-1; 7 bases align to TRBD1. The length of the CDR3 is 17 residues. V lost 0 bases to trimming and J lost 4 bases; unmatched junction nucleotides: 12. CDR1 and CDR2 from the germline V gene are SGHNT and YYREEE (reference sequence). CDR3 region: CASSLAFQGVIGTEAFF. The CDR3 DNA sequence: TGTGCCAGCAGCTTGGCATTCCAGGGGGTCATCGGCACTGAAGCTTTCTTT.

V usage is TRBV3-1 and J usage is TRBJ2-5, with a possible D match to TRBD2 (6 bases). The CDR3 sequence is 17 residues long. Trimming left V 6 bases short and J 5 bases short, with 25 bases between. Per germline, CDR1 LGHDT and CDR2 YNNKEL (reference sequence). Here the CDR3 reads CASRPMRASERRETQYF. CDR3 nucleotides: TGTGCCAGCAGACCCATGAGAGCTAGCGAGAGGCGGGAGACCCAGTACTTC.

Only a few counts were recorded for this clonotype. This chain uses TRBV12-3 or TRBV12-4 with TRBJ1-5, with TRBD1 as a possible D gene (5 bases). There are 14 residues in the CDR3. The V end lost 5 bases, the J end lost 3 bases, and 11 bases lay between the germline ends. CDR3 coding DNA: TGTGCCAGCAGTCTTGGGACGTCCAATCAGCCCCAGCATTTT. Amino acids: CASSLGTSNQPQHF.

This clonotype was picked up a small number of times. The chain is built from TRBV7-9 and TRBJ2-1, with D possibly being TRBD2 (5 bases). Germline V gene data show CDR1 as SEHNR and CDR2 as FQNEAQ (reference sequence). The V gene lost 1 base and the J gene lost 9 bases, with 10 bases spanning the gap. The CDR3 sequence is 13 residues long. The CDR3, as DNA: TGTGCCAGCAGCTTAGGATGGGAGACTGAGCAGTTCTTC. Protein product: CASSLGWETEQFF.

The genes are TRBV10-3 and TRBJ1-1; D perhaps matches TRBD1 (6 bases). Germline V gene data show CDR1 as ENHRY and CDR2 as SYGVKD. The length of the CDR3 is 13 residues. V lost 7 bases, J lost 1 base, and 10 bases lay in between. The CDR3 DNA sequence: TGTGCCATCAATGGGGGGGCGAACACTGAAGCTTTCTTT. This translates into CAINGGANTEAFF.

This clonotype was observed a handful of times. The gene calls are TRBV6-5 and TRBJ1-1; D is perhaps TRBD1 (5 bases). CDR1 is MNHEY and CDR2 is SVGAGI in the germline V gene. Trimming removed 6 bases at V and 1 base at J, with 12 bases between. The CDR3 loop spans 14 amino acids. This CDR3 is CASRGLGSNTEAFF. The CDR3 DNA follows: TGTGCCAGCAGGGGGCTGGGGTCGAACACTGAAGCTTTCTTT.

V and J are TRBV9 and TRBJ1-6; the match to TRBD1 covers 7 bases. The ends lost 7 bases at V and 5 bases at J; junction bases unmatched: 6. This CDR3 comprises 14 residues. CDR1 is SGDLS, CDR2 YYNGEE, per germline. CDR3 region: CASRFGTDNSPLHF. In DNA, the CDR3 is TGTGCCAGCCGTTTTGGGACAGATAATTCACCCCTCCACTTT.

This clonotype was seen only a few times. The CDR3 sequence is CASSFEGQGIGELFF. In DNA, the CDR3 is TGCGCCAGCAGTTTCGAGGGACAGGGTATCGGGGAGCTGTTTTTT. V is TRBV5-1 and J is TRBJ2-2; TRBD1 agrees at 9 bases. J was trimmed by 7 bases and V by 5 bases; bases with no gene match: 9. CDR1 and CDR2 from the germline V gene are SGHRS and YFSETQ. The CDR3 is made up of 15 amino acids.

This clonotype came up a few times. V and J are TRBV6-6 and TRBJ1-1; tentatively, D is TRBD1 (6 bases). Deletions cut 6 bases from V and 5 bases from J, with 10 bases between. The CDR3 is 12 amino acids. Germline V gene data show CDR1 as MNHNY and CDR2 as SVGAGI (reference sequence). Here the CDR3 reads CASSHRDTEAFF. The CDR3 nucleotides are TGTGCCAGCAGCCACAGGGATACTGAAGCTTTCTTT.

This chain links TRBV7-6 with TRBJ2-3; D is uncertain. The V gene's germline CDR1 is SGHVS and CDR2 FNYEAQ. V lost 0 bases and J 1 base, leaving 8 bases between the germline ends. This CDR3 region has 15 residues. The CDR3, as DNA: TGTGCCAGCAGCTTAGCGATGCGTCGCACAGATACGCAGTATTTT. Its translation is CASSLAMRRTDTQYF.

The chain uses TRBV7-9 and TRBJ2-7; a weak D match, TRBD2 (6 bases). CDR3 length equals 16 residues. V lost 1 base and J 4 bases, leaving 17 bases between the germline ends. Germline V gene lookup returns CDR1 SEHNR and CDR2 FQNEAQ (reference sequence). The CDR3 reads CASSLGLAEGRYEQYF. The CDR3 bases are TGTGCCAGCAGCTTAGGGTTAGCGGAGGGCCGATACGAGCAGTACTTC.